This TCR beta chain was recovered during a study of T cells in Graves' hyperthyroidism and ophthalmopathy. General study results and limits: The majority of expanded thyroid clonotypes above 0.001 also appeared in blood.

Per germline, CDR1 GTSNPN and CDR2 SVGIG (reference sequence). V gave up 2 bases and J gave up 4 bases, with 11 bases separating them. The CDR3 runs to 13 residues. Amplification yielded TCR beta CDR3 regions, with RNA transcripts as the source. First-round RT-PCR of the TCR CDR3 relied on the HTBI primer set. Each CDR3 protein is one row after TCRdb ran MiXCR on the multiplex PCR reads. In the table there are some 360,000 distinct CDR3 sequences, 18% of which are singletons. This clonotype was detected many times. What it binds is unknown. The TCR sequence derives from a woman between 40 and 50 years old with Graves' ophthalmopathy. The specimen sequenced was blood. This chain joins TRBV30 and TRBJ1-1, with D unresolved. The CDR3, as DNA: TGTGCCTGGAGTTATATGACATTCACTGAAGCTTTCTTT. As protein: CAWSYMTFTEAFF.